Below are 15 T cell receptor beta chains sequenced from a single sample in a study of shared clonotypes between healthy human individuals (TCRdb year 2020). Libraries were made using the immunoSEQ multiplex PCR assay. The table comes from immuneACCESS by way of TCRdb, which keeps in-frame sequences with V and J called. Part of the clones is missing from these tables; in studies checked, under half for an unresolved V gene and the rest for unknown reasons. The sample table contains approximately 2,000,000 clones; only one count was recorded for around 93% of them. The leading ten clones occupy around 1.7% of the sample. For the CD8 naive samples, CD45RO-negative cells were positively selected for CCR7, yielding a CD45RA+CCR7+ population from which TemRA cells were excluded. The sequenced material came from naive CD8+ T cells from PBMCs. This sample's cell subset or site label indicates: CD45RA+CCR7+. The origin of the receptors is a man aged 18 to 35 in good health. Some clones in this sample may be carry-over from other donors' samples.

This chain links TRBV13 with TRBJ2-3; no firm D call. Germline loops: CDR1 PRHDT, CDR2 FYEKMQ (reference sequence). The CDR3 is 12 residues long. V was clipped by 2 bases and J by 5 bases, with 5 bases between them. The CDR3 DNA follows: TGTGCCAGCAGCTTACACGGAGATACGCAGTATTTT. Encoded protein: CASSLHGDTQYF.

V and J are TRBV19 and TRBJ1-5; D perhaps matches TRBD1 (6 bases). The CDR3 is 15 amino acids. Trimming left V 8 bases short and J 4 bases short, with 18 bases between. In germline, CDR1 is LNHDA, CDR2 SQIVND (reference sequence). Written as DNA, the CDR3 is TGTGCCAGTCGATGGACAGTGGGGTCGAATCAGCCCCAGCATTTT. Encoded protein: CASRWTVGSNQPQHF.

J is TRBJ1-3 and V is TRBV27, with D unclear. V was cut by 3 bases and J by 0 bases, with 9 bases left in between. This CDR3 contains 15 residues. Germline-derived CDR1 and CDR2 are MNHEY and SMNVEV (reference sequence). CDR3 sequence: CASSLQPLSGNTIYF. DNA of the CDR3: TGTGCCAGCAGTTTGCAGCCCCTCTCTGGAAACACCATATATTTT.

The table lists this clone with a count of one. The genes are TRBV19 and TRBJ1-2; no reliable D call. The CDR3 is 14 amino acids. The V gene's germline CDR1 is LNHDA and CDR2 SQIVND (reference sequence). Trimming removed 5 bases from V and 4 bases from J, with 14 bases in between. This CDR3 reads CASSPKDGLYGYTF. As DNA, the CDR3 is TGTGCCAGTAGTCCGAAGGACGGTCTCTATGGCTACACCTTC.

The rearrangement joins TRBV5-5 to TRBJ1-1, with D possibly TRBD1 on 6 matching bases. From germline, CDR1 is SGHKS and CDR2 YYEKEE (reference sequence). The CDR3 extends over 18 amino acids. Trimming stripped 4 bases from V and 0 bases from J, with 22 bases between. This CDR3 reads CASSRAAGGRGVNTEAFF. CDR3 nucleotides: TGTGCCAGCAGCCGAGCCGCTGGGGGGCGTGGGGTGAACACTGAAGCTTTCTTT.

The V call is TRBV4-3, the J call TRBJ2-3; tentatively, D is TRBD1 (6 bases). Germline-derived CDR1 and CDR2 are LGHNA and YSLEER. The CDR3 totals 18 residues. Trimming cost V 3 bases and J 2 bases, with 21 bases left between them. Here the CDR3 reads CASSQTLLDRTDTDTQYF. The DNA of the CDR3 is TGCGCCAGCAGCCAGACTCTACTTGACAGGACCGACACAGATACGCAGTATTTT.

This chain joins TRBV6-5 and TRBJ2-1, with TRBD2 identical over 7 bases. The CDR3 length is 14 residues. V trimming: 2 bases; J trimming: 5 bases; junction bases outside the gene matches: 3. CDR1 and CDR2 from the germline V gene are MNHEY and SVGAGI. The CDR3, as DNA: TGTGCCAGCAGTTACCAGCGGGACCACAATGAGCAGTTCTTC. It is translated as CASSYQRDHNEQFF.

The J gene is TRBJ2-2, the V gene TRBV7-3, with TRBD1 as a possible D gene (5 bases). Deletions cut 5 bases from V and 4 bases from J, with 11 bases between. The CDR3 runs 14 residues. CDR1 SGHTA and CDR2 FQGTGA come from the germline V gene. The CDR3 reads CASSPRDSTGELFF. DNA for the CDR3: TGTGCCAGCAGCCCCAGGGATTCCACCGGGGAGCTGTTTTTT. The whole variable domain, filled in from reference TRBV7-3 and TRBJ2-2, reads GAGVSQTPSNKVTEKGKYVELRCDPISGHTALYWYRQSLGQGPEFLIYFQGTGAADDSGLPNDRFFAVRPEGSVSTLKIQRTERGDSAVYLCASSPRDSTGELFFGEGSRLTVL.

The chain joins TRBV7-9 to TRBJ2-5; 12 nucleotides match TRBD2. Germline CDR1 SEHNR, CDR2 FQNEAQ (reference sequence). With V trimmed by 5 bases and J by 1 base, 5 bases remained unmatched. This CDR3 has 16 amino acids. The CDR3 DNA reads as TGTGCCAGCAGCCTCGGACTAGCGGGGATCCAAGAGACCCAGTACTTC. Translated, it gives CASSLGLAGIQETQYF.

The genes are TRBV4-1 and TRBJ2-7, with D uncertain. From germline, CDR1 is MGHRA and CDR2 YSYEKL. The CDR3 runs 14 residues. V lost 1 base and J 2 bases, leaving 9 bases between the germline ends. Here the CDR3 DNA reads TGCGCCAGCAGCCAAGCCAGTCAGACCTACGAGCAGTACTTC. Protein sequence: CASSQASQTYEQYF.

In regard to this clone: The sample carries other DNA sequences with the same CDR3. The chain links TRBV28 to TRBJ1-1; D is perhaps TRBD1 (5 bases). V was pared by 3 bases and J by 4 bases, with 9 bases between. Per the germline V gene, CDR1 is MDHEN and CDR2 is SYDVKM. The CDR3 runs 13 residues. CDR3: CASSLGGGTEAFF. The CDR3 coding sequence is TGTGCCAGCAGTTTGGGCGGGGGCACTGAAGCTTTCTTT. The full variable domain, its missing parts supplied by reference TRBV28 and TRBJ1-1, is DVKVTQSSRYLVKRTGEKVFLECVQDMDHENMFWYRQDPGLGLRLIYFSYDVKMKEKGDIPEGYSVSREKKERFSLILESASTNQTSMYLCASSLGGGTEAFFGQGTRLTVV.

The chain recombines TRBV13 with TRBJ1-1; the match to TRBD1 covers 12 bases. Germline V gives CDR1 PRHDT, CDR2 FYEKMQ (reference sequence). The CDR3 is made up of 18 amino acids. J lost 4 bases, V lost 5 bases, and 14 bases had no gene match. The CDR3 nucleotides are TGTGCCAGCAGCACCAGGATGGGACAGGGGGCGAGAGGCACTGAAGCTTTCTTT. Protein: CASSTRMGQGARGTEAFF.

This chain connects TRBV9 to TRBJ2-3; the match to TRBD2 covers 9 bases. The V segment lost 4 bases and the J segment 8 bases; nucleotides outside the gene matches: 20. Germline V lookup: CDR1 SGDLS, CDR2 YYNGEE. There are 18 residues in the CDR3. The CDR3 loop is CASSPPASGTPGMGTQYF. The CDR3 region has the DNA TGTGCCAGCAGCCCTCCCGCTAGCGGGACCCCCGGCATGGGTACGCAGTATTTT. Supplemented by reference TRBV9 and TRBJ2-3, the full variable domain reads DSGVTQTPKHLITATGQRVTLRCSPRSGDLSVYWYQQSLDQGLQFLIQYYNGEERAKGNILERFSAQQFPDLHSELNLSSLELGDSALYFCASSPPASGTPGMGTQYFGPGTRLTVL.

With regard to this clone: This sample also contains other DNA sequences that code for the same CDR3. V is TRBV9 and J is TRBJ2-7, with TRBD2 identical over 8 bases. This CDR3 comprises 15 residues. V dropped 4 bases and J dropped 4; count of bases not matched to a gene: 10. Germline CDR1 and CDR2: SGDLS and YYNGEE. DNA for the CDR3: TGTGCCAGCAGCCCATCAAGCGGGAGTGGTTACGAGCAGTACTTC. Amino acids: CASSPSSGSGYEQYF.

In DNA form, the CDR3 reads TGTGCCAGCAGTTATACCAGGGGCGAGCAGTACTTC. It yields the protein CASSYTRGEQYF. The J gene is TRBJ2-7, the V gene TRBV6-5, with TRBD1 as a possible D gene (6 bases). The CDR3 contains 12 residues. Germline assignment: CDR1 MNHEY and CDR2 SVGAGI. Trimming removed 3 bases at V and 6 bases at J, with 9 bases between.